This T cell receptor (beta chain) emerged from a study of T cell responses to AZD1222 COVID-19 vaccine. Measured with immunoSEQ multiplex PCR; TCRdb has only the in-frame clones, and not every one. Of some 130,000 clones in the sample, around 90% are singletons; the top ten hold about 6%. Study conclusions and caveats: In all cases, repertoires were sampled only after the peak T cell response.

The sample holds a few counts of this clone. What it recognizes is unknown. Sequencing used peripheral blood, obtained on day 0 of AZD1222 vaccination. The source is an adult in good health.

This chain's CDR3 is CASSWDGEQYF. The CDR3 nucleotides read TGTGCCAGCAGCTGGGACGGAGAGCAGTACTTC. This sequence joins TRBV7-8 and TRBJ2-7; either TRBD1 or TRBD2 may supply D (5 bases each). Germline V lookup: CDR1 SGHVS, CDR2 FQNEAQ. Between the trimmed V and J ends, which lost 4 bases and 7 bases, there was a span of 8 bases. The CDR3 is 11 amino acids.